Presented here are 6 T cell receptor beta chains from one specimen sequenced in a study of blood T cell repertoires in COVID-19. The method was immunoSEQ multiplex PCR; TCRdb's version includes in-frame clones alone and lacks a portion of them. The sample includes about 300,000 clones, 85% to 90% seen only once; the top ten take around 9.3%. What was sequenced was PBMCs or T cells enriched from blood (not recorded which). Receptors originate from a young woman who had recovered from COVID-19.

This clone is a singleton in its sample. The chain carries TRBV18 and TRBJ2-5; tentative D call: TRBD1 (6 bases). V dropped 2 bases and J dropped 1 base, with 11 bases sitting between them. Looked up from germline, CDR1 is KGHSH and CDR2 is LQKENI. The CDR3 loop spans 15 amino acids. The CDR3 DNA sequence: TGTGCCAGCTCACCAAGTAGGACAGCCCAAGAGACCCAGTACTTC. Amino acids: CASSPSRTAQETQYF.

The genes are TRBV9 and TRBJ2-2, with D unclear. V was shortened by 3 bases and J by 6 bases, with 12 bases between the two germline ends. The germline CDR1 and CDR2 sequences are SGDLS and YYNGEE. This CDR3 region has 14 residues. The CDR3 loop reads CASSAYDTAGELFF. CDR3 nucleotides: TGTGCCAGCAGCGCGTACGACACGGCCGGGGAGCTGTTTTTT.

This clone occurred once. The chain joins TRBV7-9 to TRBJ2-6; D is possibly TRBD2 (6 bases). CDR1 is SEHNR and CDR2 is FQNEAQ in the germline V gene (reference sequence). Deletions cut 3 bases from V and 6 bases from J, with 18 bases between. The CDR3 has 17 amino acids. The CDR3 nucleotides are TGTGCCAGCAGCTTCTTGCGGGGAGCAAGTGAGGCCAACGTCCTGACTTTC. This codes for CASSFLRGASEANVLTF.

The chain is built from TRBV20-1 and TRBJ1-2, with a tentative D call TRBD1 (6 bases). CDR1 and CDR2 from the germline V gene are DFQATT and SNEGSKA (reference sequence). V lost 6 bases, J lost 5 bases, and 10 bases lay in between. The CDR3 is made up of 11 amino acids. CDR3 in amino acids: CSAKRGYGYTF. The CDR3 DNA reads TGCAGTGCCAAGAGGGGGTATGGCTACACCTTC.

This chain joins TRBV19 and TRBJ2-1; D may be TRBD1 (5 bases). Trimming pared 6 bases from V and 7 bases from J, leaving 16 bases between. This CDR3 is built from 14 residues. Germline V CDR1 and CDR2: LNHDA, SQIVND (reference sequence). The CDR3 protein is CASRVDTFGNEQFF. In DNA, the CDR3 is TGTGCCAGTAGGGTGGACACCTTCGGGAATGAGCAGTTCTTC.

The chain links TRBV2 to TRBJ2-7, with a possible D match to TRBD1 (6 bases). The germline V and J ends were trimmed by 6 bases and 0 bases, with 12 bases remaining between them. CDR1 and CDR2 from the germline V gene are SNHLY and FYNNEI. The CDR3 covers 14 residues. The CDR3 region has the DNA TGTGCCAGCAGGAATGACAGGTCCTCCTACGAGCAGTACTTC. Amino acid sequence: CASRNDRSSYEQYF.